A selection of T cell receptor beta chains follows, all from one sample in a study of blood T cell repertoires in COVID-19. The method was immunoSEQ multiplex PCR; TCRdb's version includes in-frame clones alone and lacks a portion of them. The sample lists tens of thousands of clones, around nine tenths seen once, with 3% to 4% in the top ten. The sequenced sample was peripheral blood. The receptors were sampled from a woman in her sixties or seventies with acute or convalescent COVID-19. CDR3s include the opening cysteine and the closing phenylalanine or tryptophan. The D gene is left open where the match is weak. Expanded clones get a size class; other rows say once, few or many, or leave the size out.

cdr3_nt	cdr3_aa	clone_size	j_call	cdr3_length	d_call	v_call
TGTGCCAGCAGGACAGAGAACACCGGGGAGCTGTTTTTT	CASRTENTGELFF	NA	TRBJ2-2	13	NA	TRBV6-5
TGTGCCAGCAGCCAAGATTATGCCAGGGTGGGCTACACCTTC	CASSQDYARVGYTF	NA	TRBJ1-2	14	NA	TRBV3-1/TRBV3-2
TGTGCCAGCAGCTACAGGGAAGTGACTGAAGCTTTCTTT	CASSYREVTEAFF	NA	TRBJ1-1	13	NA	TRBV13
TGTGCCAGCAGTGAATGGGACAGGGGGACCTCCTATAATTCACCCCTCCACTTT	CASSEWDRGTSYNSPLHF	NA	TRBJ1-6	18	TRBD1	TRBV6-1
TGTGCCAGCATTCGTAGAGCGGGAGGGCATGGCACCGGGGAGCTGTTTTTT	CASIRRAGGHGTGELFF	NA	TRBJ2-2	17	TRBD2	TRBV7-2
TGTGCCAGCAGCCGAAACACAGGGTTCGGAGCTTTCTTT	CASSRNTGFGAFF	NA	TRBJ1-1	13	NA	TRBV3-1/TRBV3-2
TGTGCCAGCTCACCACTCGGGACGGGGACAGGGGTTTCCCATCAGCCCCAGCATTTT	CASSPLGTGTGVSHQPQHF	NA	TRBJ1-5	19	TRBD1	TRBV18
TGTGCCAGCAGTCCCCCTGAAGGAGTGAGAGGCTACACCTTC	CASSPPEGVRGYTF	NA	TRBJ1-2	14	NA	TRBV28
TGTGCCAGCAGTTTGTTAACCGGGGAGCTGTTTTTT	CASSLLTGELFF	NA	TRBJ2-2	12	NA	TRBV28
TGTGCCAGCAGCCACCCAAAGCGGTTCTCTGGAAACACCATATATTTT	CASSHPKRFSGNTIYF	NA	TRBJ1-3	16	NA	TRBV11-2
TGCGCCAGCAGCGTGGGACTGCCCTCTGGGGCCAACGTCCTGACTTTC	CASSVGLPSGANVLTF	NA	TRBJ2-6	16	NA	TRBV5-1
TGTGCCAGCAGCCCAGCGGGGCGGGCCCTCTATGGCTACACCTTC	CASSPAGRALYGYTF	NA	TRBJ1-2	15	NA	TRBV9
TGTGCCAGCAGCTTGCCAGGTAGCAATCAGCCCCAGCATTTT	CASSLPGSNQPQHF	NA	TRBJ1-5	14	NA	TRBV5-4
TGTGCCAGCCTGGGGGGACCCAACTATGGCTACACCTTC	CASLGGPNYGYTF	NA	TRBJ1-2	13	NA	TRBV27
TGTGCCAGCAGCTTGGCCGGTATGGGGGCGAGAGGCTACACCTTC	CASSLAGMGARGYTF	NA	TRBJ1-2	15	NA	TRBV5-4
TGTGCCAGCTCAAGGCAGGCTTTGGATGAGCAGTTCTTC	CASSRQALDEQFF	few	TRBJ2-1	13	NA	TRBV18
TGCGCCAGCAGCTTAACCCGGGACAGCAGCGAACACGGTGAAAAACTGTTTTTT	CASSLTRDSSEHGEKLFF	NA	TRBJ1-4	18	TRBD1	TRBV5-1
TGTGCCCTCGCCGCGGGCCCGAACACTGAAGCTTTCTTT	CALAAGPNTEAFF	NA	TRBJ1-1	13	NA	TRBV6-5
TGTGCCAGCAGTTACCGGGACAGCCGTGGGAATACGCAGTATTTT	CASSYRDSRGNTQYF	NA	TRBJ2-3	15	TRBD1	TRBV6-5
TGTGCCAGCACCCGAGTGCAGGGCGCCTACGAGCAGTACTTC	CASTRVQGAYEQYF	NA	TRBJ2-7	14	NA	TRBV2
TGTGCCAGCAGCATATTCAGGGGGCTAGGGGACACTGAAGCTTTCTTT	CASSIFRGLGDTEAFF	NA	TRBJ1-1	16	TRBD1	TRBV3-1/TRBV3-2